This TCR beta chain came from a study of monozygotic twins with inflammatory bowel disease. Overall study findings and caveats: People with IBD had fewer clonotypes in common with others than healthy twins did, especially with disease activity. By inverse Simpson index, TCRbeta diversity was lower in IBD patients than in healthy co-twins. Among the T cells, different subtypes could not be distinguished.

TCRdb re-called the 5' RACE reads and shows each CDR3 protein once, DNA omitted. The ten top clones account for 1.5% to 2%, within a sample of some 210,000 distinct CDR3 sequences. The CDR3 runs to 17 residues. The germline gives CDR1 KGHSH, CDR2 LQKENI. In the case of this clonotype: Antigen: not known.

The sequence derives from a human donor with ulcerative colitis or Crohn's disease, or a healthy co-twin of an affected twin (not recorded which). V usage is TRBV18 and J usage is TRBJ2-1; without DNA, the TCRdb call of TRBD2 cannot be checked. Sequencing was done on a sample of blood. The CDR3 loop is CASSYGTSGPAYNEQFF.